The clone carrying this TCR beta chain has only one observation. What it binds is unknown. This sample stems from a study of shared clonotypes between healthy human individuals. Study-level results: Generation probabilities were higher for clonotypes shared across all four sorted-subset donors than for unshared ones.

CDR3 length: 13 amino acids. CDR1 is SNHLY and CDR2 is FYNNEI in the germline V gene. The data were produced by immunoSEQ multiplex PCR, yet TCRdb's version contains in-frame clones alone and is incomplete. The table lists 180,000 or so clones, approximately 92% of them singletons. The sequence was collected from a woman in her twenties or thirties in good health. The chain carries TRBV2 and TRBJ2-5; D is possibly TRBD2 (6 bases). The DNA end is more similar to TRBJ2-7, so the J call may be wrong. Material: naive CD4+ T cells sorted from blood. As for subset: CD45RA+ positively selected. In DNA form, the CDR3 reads TGTGCCAGCAGGGACGGGAGTTTCTACGAGCAGTACTTC. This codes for CASRDGSFYEQYF.